A selection of T cell receptor beta chains follows, all from one sample in a study of naive and memory T cell subsets. TCRdb re-called the 5' RACE reads through MiXCR, storing one row per CDR3 protein. The data show tens of thousands of distinct CDR3 sequences, around 7.3% seen once. The receptor source for this set is a female donor in good health. The CDR3 runs from the conserved cysteine through the conserved F or W. Each record gives: V gene, J gene, D gene, clone size, CDR3 DNA, CDR3 protein. D genes are given only for firm matches. Size values are once, few and many counts, or a class for expanded clones, and some rows have none.

v_gene: TRBV20-1
j_gene: TRBJ1-6
d_gene: NA
abundance: many
CDR3nt: TGCAGTGCTAGAGGGTTCCCAGTTGATTCACCCCTCCACTTT
CDR3aa: CSARGFPVDSPLHF

v_gene: TRBV6-5
j_gene: TRBJ2-7
d_gene: TRBD2
abundance: few
CDR3nt: TGTGCCAGCACCCCCCTAGCGGGGGGAAACGAGCAGTACTTC
CDR3aa: CASTPLAGGNEQYF

v_gene: TRBV6-1
j_gene: TRBJ2-3
d_gene: TRBD1
abundance: NA
CDR3nt: TGTGCCAGCTGGGACAGGGGCACAGATACGCAGTATTTT
CDR3aa: CASWDRGTDTQYF

v_gene: TRBV19
j_gene: TRBJ1-5
d_gene: NA
abundance: few
CDR3nt: TGTGCCAGTAGTATAGTACGGACCTCCTCCAATCAGCCCCAGCATTTT
CDR3aa: CASSIVRTSSNQPQHF

v_gene: TRBV20-1
j_gene: TRBJ2-7
d_gene: TRBD2
abundance: few
CDR3nt: TGCAGTGCTAGTCGTAGATCCGAGACTAGCGGGTACGAGCAGTACTTC
CDR3aa: CSASRRSETSGYEQYF

v_gene: TRBV18
j_gene: TRBJ1-2
d_gene: NA
abundance: many
CDR3nt: TGTGCCAGCTACTACTCAATTGCGTATGGCTACACCTTC
CDR3aa: CASYYSIAYGYTF

v_gene: TRBV6-5
j_gene: TRBJ2-7
d_gene: TRBD1
abundance: NA
CDR3nt: TGTGCCAGCAAGTGGGACAGGGTCGCCTACGAGCAGTACTTC
CDR3aa: CASKWDRVAYEQYF

v_gene: TRBV5-1
j_gene: TRBJ2-1
d_gene: TRBD2
abundance: few
CDR3nt: TGCGCCAGCAGCTTGGCCAGAAGCGGGGGGGCAGATGAGCAGTTCTTC
CDR3aa: CASSLARSGGADEQFF

v_gene: TRBV6-8
j_gene: TRBJ1-6
d_gene: NA
abundance: many
CDR3nt: TGTGCCAGCGAGGGTCAGGGGAGAAATTCACCCCTCCACTTT
CDR3aa: CASEGQGRNSPLHF

v_gene: TRBV7-2
j_gene: TRBJ2-1
d_gene: NA
abundance: many
CDR3nt: TGTGCCAGCAGCTTAGCGGGAGAGAGCTCCTACAATGAGCAGTTCTTC
CDR3aa: CASSLAGESSYNEQFF

v_gene: TRBV5-5
j_gene: TRBJ1-5
d_gene: NA
abundance: NA
CDR3nt: TGTGCCAGCAGCTTCGCTGGACGCAATCAGCCCCAGCATTTT
CDR3aa: CASSFAGRNQPQHF

v_gene: TRBV6-6
j_gene: TRBJ1-1
d_gene: NA
abundance: many
CDR3nt: TGTGCCAGCAGGAAACATGGGGGTAGGGACACTGAAGCTTTCTTT
CDR3aa: CASRKHGGRDTEAFF

v_gene: TRBV20-1
j_gene: TRBJ1-5
d_gene: NA
abundance: few
CDR3nt: TGCAGTGCTCTAGGGCCATACAGGGAAAACAATCAGCCCCAGCATTTT
CDR3aa: CSALGPYRENNQPQHF

v_gene: TRBV12-3/TRBV12-4
j_gene: TRBJ2-7
d_gene: NA
abundance: NA
CDR3nt: TGTGCCAGCAGTTTAAGGGGCGCACGGCACCTTTACGAGCAGTACTTC
CDR3aa: CASSLRGARHLYEQYF

v_gene: TRBV6-5
j_gene: TRBJ2-1
d_gene: NA
abundance: NA
CDR3nt: TGTGCCAGCAGTTACGCCAAGGGGGGGACTTACAATGAGCAGTTCTTC
CDR3aa: CASSYAKGGTYNEQFF

v_gene: TRBV2
j_gene: TRBJ2-5
d_gene: NA
abundance: NA
CDR3nt: TGTGCCTCACACGCAACGGCCCAGTACTTC
CDR3aa: CASHATAQYF

v_gene: TRBV20-1
j_gene: TRBJ1-3
d_gene: NA
abundance: NA
CDR3nt: TGCAGTGCTAGAGAGGGATCGGGTTCTGGAAACACCATATATTTT
CDR3aa: CSAREGSGSGNTIYF

v_gene: TRBV7-3
j_gene: TRBJ2-7
d_gene: NA
abundance: few
CDR3nt: TGTGCCAGCAGCTCGCCGGGACACGAGGCCAACGAGCAGTACTTC
CDR3aa: CASSSPGHEANEQYF

v_gene: TRBV14
j_gene: TRBJ2-1
d_gene: TRBD2
abundance: few
CDR3nt: TGTGCCAGCAGCCAAGAGTCAGCGGGGGGGCGCGATGAGCAGTTCTTC
CDR3aa: CASSQESAGGRDEQFF

v_gene: TRBV29-1
j_gene: TRBJ2-3
d_gene: NA
abundance: many
CDR3nt: TGCAGCGTTGGAGGGGCAAGAGATACGCAGTATTTT
CDR3aa: CSVGGARDTQYF

v_gene: TRBV20-1
j_gene: TRBJ1-2
d_gene: NA
abundance: many
CDR3nt: TGCAGTGCTAGAGTACCACCGAGAGCCATCGCCGATAGTGACTATGGCTACACCTTC
CDR3aa: CSARVPPRAIADSDYGYTF

v_gene: TRBV18
j_gene: TRBJ2-7
d_gene: NA
abundance: many
CDR3nt: TGTGCCAGCTCACCTGTCAGAACCTACGAGCAGTACTTC
CDR3aa: CASSPVRTYEQYF

v_gene: TRBV12-3/TRBV12-4
j_gene: TRBJ2-3
d_gene: NA
abundance: NA
CDR3nt: TGTGCCAGCAGTCCAGGGGAAAAATCCACAGATACGCAGTATTTT
CDR3aa: CASSPGEKSTDTQYF

v_gene: TRBV12-3/TRBV12-4
j_gene: TRBJ2-7
d_gene: TRBD1
abundance: many
CDR3nt: TGTGCCAGCACCCCCCGGACAGGGCCCTACGAGCAGTACTTC
CDR3aa: CASTPRTGPYEQYF